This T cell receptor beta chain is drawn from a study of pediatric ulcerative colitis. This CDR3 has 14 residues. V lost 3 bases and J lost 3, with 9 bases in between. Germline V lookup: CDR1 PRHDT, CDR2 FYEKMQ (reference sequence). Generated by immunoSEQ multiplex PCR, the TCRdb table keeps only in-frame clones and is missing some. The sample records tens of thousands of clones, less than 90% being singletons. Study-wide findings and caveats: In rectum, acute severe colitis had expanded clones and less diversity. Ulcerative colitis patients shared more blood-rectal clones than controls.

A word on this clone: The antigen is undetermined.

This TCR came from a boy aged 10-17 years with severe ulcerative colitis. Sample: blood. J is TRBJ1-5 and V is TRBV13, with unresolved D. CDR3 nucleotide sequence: TGTGCCAGCAGCTTTGGGCAGACCAATCAGCCCCAGCATTTT. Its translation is CASSFGQTNQPQHF.